These 9 T cell receptor beta chains came from one sample sequenced in a study of blood T cell repertoires in COVID-19 (dated by TCRdb to 2018 to 2020). Receptor amplification or capture employed the immunoSEQ multiplex PCR assay. Sourced from immuneACCESS, this table was stored by TCRdb with only in-frame sequences that have V and J called. A share of the clones is absent; for the studies checked, an unresolved V gene accounts for under half, and the remainder has no known explanation. The sample includes over 400,000 clones, with 70% to 90% observed a single time. The leading ten clones occupy roughly 3.2% of the sample. Material: peripheral blood. The receptor source for this set is a human donor in a cohort sampled during active COVID-19.

The chain joins TRBV14 to TRBJ1-6; tentatively, D is TRBD1 (6 bases). Trimming left V 0 bases short and J 7 bases short, with 13 bases between. The CDR3 sequence is 16 residues long. CDR1 SGHDN and CDR2 FVKESK come from the germline V gene. This CDR3 is CASSQDQAGANSPLHF. Written as DNA, the CDR3 is TGTGCCAGCAGCCAAGATCAGGCAGGGGCCAATTCACCCCTCCACTTT. Full variable domain (rest looked up from reference TRBV14 and TRBJ1-6): EAGVTQFPSHSVIEKGQTVTLRCDPISGHDNLYWYRRVMGKEIKFLLHFVKESKQDESGMPNNRFLAERTGGTYSTLKVQPAELEDSGVYFCASSQDQAGANSPLHFGNGTRLTVT.

The V and J genes are TRBV29-1 and TRBJ2-1; TRBD2 matches at 9 bases. V shed 4 bases and J 1 base; nucleotides not matched to a gene: 8. This CDR3 is 16 amino acids long. Germline assignment: CDR1 SQVTM and CDR2 ANQGSEA. CDR3 region: CSVGRGLAVSYNEQFF. CDR3 sequence (DNA): TGCAGCGTTGGAAGGGGACTAGCAGTTTCCTACAATGAGCAGTTCTTC.

The chain uses TRBV6-5 and TRBJ1-1, with 8 bases fitting TRBD1. The CDR3 loop spans 12 amino acids. Trimming cost V 8 bases and J 10 bases; bases outside gene matches: 9. Germline V gene lookup returns CDR1 MNHEY and CDR2 SVGAGI. CDR3 amino acids: CASWTGQGLAFF. CDR3 coding DNA: TGTGCCAGCTGGACAGGACAGGGCTTAGCTTTCTTT.

J is TRBJ1-4 and V is TRBV6-6; 7 bases are a match to TRBD1. The V gene's germline CDR1 is MNHNY and CDR2 SVGAGI (reference sequence). With V trimmed by 4 bases and J by 7 bases, 6 bases remained unmatched. The CDR3 has 14 residues. The CDR3 loop is CASSSRQGSEKLFF. In DNA, the CDR3 is TGTGCCAGCAGTTCAAGACAGGGTAGTGAAAAACTGTTTTTT.

The V gene is TRBV5-8, the J gene TRBJ2-7, with D perhaps matching TRBD2 (5 bases). The germline V gene has CDR1 SGHTS and CDR2 YDEGEE. This CDR3 has 14 amino acids. V was pared by 2 bases and J by 1 base, with 10 bases between. CDR3: CASSFGGSSYEQYF. The CDR3 coding sequence is TGTGCCAGCAGCTTCGGCGGGTCGTCCTACGAGCAGTACTTC.

The V call is TRBV3-1 (or the pseudogene TRBV3-2), the J call TRBJ2-3; no clear D. With 0 bases removed from V and 2 bases from J, the gap between germline ends came to 12 bases. The CDR3 is made up of 16 amino acids. The V gene's germline CDR1 is LGHDT and CDR2 YNNKEL (reference sequence). CDR3 DNA sequence: TGTGCCAGCAGCCAAGATCAGGCTCCCGTCACAGATACGCAGTATTTT. It translates to CASSQDQAPVTDTQYF.

The CDR3 here is CASSMDSILNTEAFF. The CDR3 region has the DNA TGCGCCAGCAGCATGGACAGCATCTTGAACACTGAAGCTTTCTTT. This chain joins TRBV5-1 and TRBJ1-1, with TRBD1 as a possible D gene (6 bases). CDR3 length: 15 residues. Trimming cost V 4 bases and J 0 bases, with 13 bases left between them. Germline CDR1 and CDR2: SGHRS and YFSETQ.

The chain is built from TRBV30 and TRBJ2-1, with 8 bases that match TRBD2. Germline CDR1 and CDR2: GTSNPN and SVGIG (reference sequence). This CDR3 is built from 16 residues. V trimming: 4 bases; J trimming: 4 bases; junction bases outside the gene matches: 12. CDR3 sequence reads: CAWTGVAGSLYNEQFF. The CDR3 coding sequence is TGTGCCTGGACCGGGGTAGCGGGATCCCTTTACAATGAGCAGTTCTTC.

This clone was recorded once. This chain joins TRBV6-4 and TRBJ2-1; the D is unclear. V was pared by 5 bases and J by 4 bases, with 9 bases between. Germline lookup yields CDR1 MRHNA and CDR2 SNTAGT. The CDR3 runs to 13 residues. The CDR3 sequence is CASSPRQYNEQFF. CDR3 nucleotide sequence: TGTGCCAGCAGTCCGCGGCAATACAATGAGCAGTTCTTC.